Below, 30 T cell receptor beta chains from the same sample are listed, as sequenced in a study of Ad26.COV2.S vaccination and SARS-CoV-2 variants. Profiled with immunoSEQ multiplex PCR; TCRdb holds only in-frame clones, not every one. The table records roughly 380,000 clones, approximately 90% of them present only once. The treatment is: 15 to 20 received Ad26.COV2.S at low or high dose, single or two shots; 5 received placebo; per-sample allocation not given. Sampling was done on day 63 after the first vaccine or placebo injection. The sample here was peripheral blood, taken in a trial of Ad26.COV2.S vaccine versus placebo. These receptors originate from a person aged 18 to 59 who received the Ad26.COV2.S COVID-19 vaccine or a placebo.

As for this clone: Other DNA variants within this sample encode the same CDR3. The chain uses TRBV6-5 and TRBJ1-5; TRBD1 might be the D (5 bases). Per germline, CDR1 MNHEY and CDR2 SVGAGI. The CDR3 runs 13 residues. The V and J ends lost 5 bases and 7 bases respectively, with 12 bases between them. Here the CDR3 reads CASSQGAGQPQHF. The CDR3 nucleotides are TGTGCCAGCAGTCAGGGAGCTGGGCAGCCCCAGCATTTT.

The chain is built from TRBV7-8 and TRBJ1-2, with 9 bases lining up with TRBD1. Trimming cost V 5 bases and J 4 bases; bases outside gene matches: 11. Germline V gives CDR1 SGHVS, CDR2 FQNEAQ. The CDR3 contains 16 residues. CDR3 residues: CASSTTTGGYSYGYTF. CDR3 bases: TGTGCCAGCAGCACAACGACAGGGGGGTATTCCTATGGCTACACCTTC.

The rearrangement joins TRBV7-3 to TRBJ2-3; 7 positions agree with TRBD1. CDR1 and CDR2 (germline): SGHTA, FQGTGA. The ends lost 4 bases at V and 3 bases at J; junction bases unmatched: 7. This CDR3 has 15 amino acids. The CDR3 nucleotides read TGTGCCAGCAGCTCAACTCCAGGGGGAACAGATACGCAGTATTTT. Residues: CASSSTPGGTDTQYF.

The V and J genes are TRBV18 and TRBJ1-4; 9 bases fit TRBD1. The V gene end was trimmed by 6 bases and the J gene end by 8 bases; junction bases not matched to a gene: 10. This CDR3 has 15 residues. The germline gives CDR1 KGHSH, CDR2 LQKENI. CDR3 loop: CASSPTTGGAEKLFF. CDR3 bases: TGTGCCAGCTCTCCTACCACAGGGGGCGCGGAAAAACTGTTTTTT.

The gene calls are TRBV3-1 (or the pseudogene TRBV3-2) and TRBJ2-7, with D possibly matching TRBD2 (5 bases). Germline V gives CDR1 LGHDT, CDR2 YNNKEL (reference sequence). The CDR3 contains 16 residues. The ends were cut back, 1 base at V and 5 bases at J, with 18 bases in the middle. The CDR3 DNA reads TGTGCCAGCAGCCAAGCCGAGGGCTTAAGTCGGGACGAGCAGTACTTC. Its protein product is CASSQAEGLSRDEQYF.

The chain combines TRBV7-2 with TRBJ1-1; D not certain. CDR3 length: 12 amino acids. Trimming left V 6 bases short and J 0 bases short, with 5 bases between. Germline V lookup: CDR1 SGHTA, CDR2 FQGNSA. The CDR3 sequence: CASRYMNTEAFF. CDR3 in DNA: TGTGCCAGCAGATATATGAACACTGAAGCTTTCTTT.

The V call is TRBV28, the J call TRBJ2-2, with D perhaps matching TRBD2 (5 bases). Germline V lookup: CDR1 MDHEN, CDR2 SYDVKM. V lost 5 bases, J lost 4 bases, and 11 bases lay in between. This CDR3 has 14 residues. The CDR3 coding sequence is TGTGCCAGCAGTCCTACAGCGGTCACCGGGGAGCTGTTTTTT. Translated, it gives CASSPTAVTGELFF.

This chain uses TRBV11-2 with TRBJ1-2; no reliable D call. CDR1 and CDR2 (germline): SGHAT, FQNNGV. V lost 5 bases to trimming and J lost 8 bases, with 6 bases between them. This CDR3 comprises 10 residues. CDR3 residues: CASSGLGYTF. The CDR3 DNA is TGTGCCAGCAGCGGCCTGGGCTACACCTTC.

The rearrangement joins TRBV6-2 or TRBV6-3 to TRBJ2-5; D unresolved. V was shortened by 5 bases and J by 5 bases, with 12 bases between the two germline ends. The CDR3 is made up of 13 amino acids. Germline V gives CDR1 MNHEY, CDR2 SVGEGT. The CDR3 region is CASSRAAPETQYF. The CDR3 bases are TGTGCCAGCAGTCGGGCCGCCCCTGAGACCCAGTACTTC.

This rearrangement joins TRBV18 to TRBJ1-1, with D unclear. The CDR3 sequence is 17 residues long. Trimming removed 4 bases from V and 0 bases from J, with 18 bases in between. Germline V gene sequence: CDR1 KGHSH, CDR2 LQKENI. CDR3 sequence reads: CASSLLLGSRMNTEAFF. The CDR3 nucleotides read TGTGCCAGCTCACTCCTACTTGGGAGTAGGATGAACACTGAAGCTTTCTTT.

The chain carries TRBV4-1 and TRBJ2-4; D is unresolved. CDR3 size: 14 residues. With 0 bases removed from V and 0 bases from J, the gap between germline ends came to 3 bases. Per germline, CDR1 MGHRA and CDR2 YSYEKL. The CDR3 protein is CASSQDIAKNIQYF. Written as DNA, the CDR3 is TGCGCCAGCAGCCAAGATATAGCCAAAAACATTCAGTACTTC.

This CDR3 reads CASRQGNLETQYF. The DNA for the CDR3 is TGTGCCAGCAGGCAGGGAAATTTAGAGACCCAGTACTTC. The genes are TRBV14 and TRBJ2-5, with D perhaps TRBD1 (5 bases). Germline loops: CDR1 SGHDN, CDR2 FVKESK. This CDR3 is 13 amino acids long. Trimming removed 6 bases at V and 4 bases at J, with 12 bases between.

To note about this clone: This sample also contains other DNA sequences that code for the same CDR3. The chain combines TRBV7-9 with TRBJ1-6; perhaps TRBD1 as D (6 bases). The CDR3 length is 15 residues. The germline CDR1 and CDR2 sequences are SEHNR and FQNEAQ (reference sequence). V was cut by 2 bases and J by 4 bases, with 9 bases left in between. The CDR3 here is CASSLPGHYNSPLHF. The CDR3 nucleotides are TGTGCCAGCAGCTTACCGGGACATTATAATTCACCCCTCCACTTT.

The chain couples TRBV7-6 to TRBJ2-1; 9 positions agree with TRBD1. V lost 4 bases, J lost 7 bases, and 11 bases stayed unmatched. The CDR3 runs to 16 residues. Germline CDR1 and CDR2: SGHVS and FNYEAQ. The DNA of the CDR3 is TGTGCCAGCAGCTCCTCCGGGACAGGGTTCCAAAATGAGCAGTTCTTC. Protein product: CASSSSGTGFQNEQFF.

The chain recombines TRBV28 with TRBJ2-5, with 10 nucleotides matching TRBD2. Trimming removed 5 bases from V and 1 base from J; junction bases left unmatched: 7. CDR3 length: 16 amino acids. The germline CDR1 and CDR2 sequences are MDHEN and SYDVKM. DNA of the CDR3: TGTGCCAGCAGTCCGACTAGCGGGTACCCCCAAGAGACCCAGTACTTC. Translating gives CASSPTSGYPQETQYF.

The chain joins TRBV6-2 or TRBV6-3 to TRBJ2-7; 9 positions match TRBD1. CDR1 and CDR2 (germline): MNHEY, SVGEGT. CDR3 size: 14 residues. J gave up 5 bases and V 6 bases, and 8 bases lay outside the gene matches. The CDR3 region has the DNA TGTGCCAGCAGCACTCCGGGACAGGGCAACGAGCAGTACTTC. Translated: CASSTPGQGNEQYF.

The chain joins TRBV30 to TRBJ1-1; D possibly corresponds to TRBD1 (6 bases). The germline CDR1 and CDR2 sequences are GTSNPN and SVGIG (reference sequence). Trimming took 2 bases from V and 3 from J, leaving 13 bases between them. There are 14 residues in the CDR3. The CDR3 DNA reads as TGTGCCTGGAGTAGGGGGGCGGTAGACACTGAAGCTTTCTTT. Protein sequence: CAWSRGAVDTEAFF. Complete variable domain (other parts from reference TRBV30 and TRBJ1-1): SQTIHQWPATLVQPVGSPLSLECTVEGTSNPNLYWYRQAAGRGLQLLFYSVGIGQISSEVPQNLSASRPQDRQFILSSKKLLLSDSGFYLCAWSRGAVDTEAFFGQGTRLTVV.

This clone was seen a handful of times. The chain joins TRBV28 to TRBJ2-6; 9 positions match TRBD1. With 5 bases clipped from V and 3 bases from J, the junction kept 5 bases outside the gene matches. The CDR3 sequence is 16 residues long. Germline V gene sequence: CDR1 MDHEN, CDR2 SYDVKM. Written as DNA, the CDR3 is TGTGCCAGCAGTCTACAGGGGGCTGGTGGGGCCAACGTCCTGACTTTC. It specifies CASSLQGAGGANVLTF.

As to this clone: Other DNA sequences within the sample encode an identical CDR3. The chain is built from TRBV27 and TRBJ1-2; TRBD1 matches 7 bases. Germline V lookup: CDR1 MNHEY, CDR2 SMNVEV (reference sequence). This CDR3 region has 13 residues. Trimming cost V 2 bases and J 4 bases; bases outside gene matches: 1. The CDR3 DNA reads TGTGCCAGCAGTTTAGGGACAGCCTATGGCTACACCTTC. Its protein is CASSLGTAYGYTF.

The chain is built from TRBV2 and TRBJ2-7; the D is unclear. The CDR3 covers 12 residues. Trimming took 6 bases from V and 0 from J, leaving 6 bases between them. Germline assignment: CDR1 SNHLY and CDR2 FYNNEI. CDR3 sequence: CASSTTSYEQYF. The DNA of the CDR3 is TGTGCCAGCAGCACGACCTCCTACGAGCAGTACTTC.

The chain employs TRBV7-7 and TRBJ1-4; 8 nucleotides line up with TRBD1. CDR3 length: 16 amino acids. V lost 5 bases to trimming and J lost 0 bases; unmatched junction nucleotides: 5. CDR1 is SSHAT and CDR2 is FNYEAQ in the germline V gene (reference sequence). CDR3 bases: TGTGCCAGCAGCATCGGACAGGGAACAACTAATGAAAAACTGTTTTTT. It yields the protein CASSIGQGTTNEKLFF.

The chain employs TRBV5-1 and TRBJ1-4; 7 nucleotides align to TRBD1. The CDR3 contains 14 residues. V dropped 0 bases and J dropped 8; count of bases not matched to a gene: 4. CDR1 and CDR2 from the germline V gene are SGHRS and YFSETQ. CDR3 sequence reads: CASSLGRGEEKLFF. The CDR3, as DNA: TGCGCCAGCAGCTTGGGCAGGGGGGAAGAAAAACTGTTTTTT. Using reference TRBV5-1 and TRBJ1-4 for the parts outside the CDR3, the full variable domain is KAGVTQTPRYLIKTRGQQVTLSCSPISGHRSVSWYQQTPGQGLQFLFEYFSETQRNKGNFPGRFSGRQFSNSRSEMNVSTLELGDSALYLCASSLGRGEEKLFFGSGTQLSVL.

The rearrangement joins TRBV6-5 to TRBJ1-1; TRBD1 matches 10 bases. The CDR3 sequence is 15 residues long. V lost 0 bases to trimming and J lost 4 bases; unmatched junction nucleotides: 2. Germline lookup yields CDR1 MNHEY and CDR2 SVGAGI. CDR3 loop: CASSYSTGGSTEAFF. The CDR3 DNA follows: TGTGCCAGCAGTTACTCGACAGGGGGCTCCACTGAAGCTTTCTTT.

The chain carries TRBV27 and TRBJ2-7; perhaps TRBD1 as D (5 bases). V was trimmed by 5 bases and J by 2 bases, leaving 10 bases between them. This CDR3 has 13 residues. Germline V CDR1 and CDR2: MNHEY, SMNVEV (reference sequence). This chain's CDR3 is CASSQDTPYEQYF. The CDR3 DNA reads TGTGCCAGCAGTCAGGACACACCCTACGAGCAGTACTTC.

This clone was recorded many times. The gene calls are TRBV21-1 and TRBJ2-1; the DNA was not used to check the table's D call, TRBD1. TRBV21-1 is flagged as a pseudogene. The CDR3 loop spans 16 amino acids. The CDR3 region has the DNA TGTGCCAGCAGCTTCCGGACACACCTATCCTACAATGAGCAGTTCTTC. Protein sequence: CASSFRTHLSYNEQFF.

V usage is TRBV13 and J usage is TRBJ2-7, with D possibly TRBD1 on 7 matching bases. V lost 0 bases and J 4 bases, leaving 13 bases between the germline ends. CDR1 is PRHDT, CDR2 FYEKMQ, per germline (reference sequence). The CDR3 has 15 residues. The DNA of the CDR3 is TGTGCCAGCAGCTTAGGCCCGACAGGGAGGTACGAGCAGTACTTC. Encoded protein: CASSLGPTGRYEQYF.

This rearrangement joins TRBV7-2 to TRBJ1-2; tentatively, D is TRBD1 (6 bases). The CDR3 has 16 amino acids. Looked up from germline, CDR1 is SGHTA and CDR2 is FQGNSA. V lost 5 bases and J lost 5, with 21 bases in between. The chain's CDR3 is CASSPAGGPGRYGYTF. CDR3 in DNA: TGTGCCAGCAGCCCCGCCGGGGGCCCAGGGAGGTATGGCTACACCTTC.

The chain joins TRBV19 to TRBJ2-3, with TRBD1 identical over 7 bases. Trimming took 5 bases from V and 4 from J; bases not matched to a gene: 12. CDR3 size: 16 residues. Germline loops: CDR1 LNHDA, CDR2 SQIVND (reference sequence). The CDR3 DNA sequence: TGTGCCAGTAGTCGCGGCCGACAGGGTCAGGCAGATACGCAGTATTTT. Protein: CASSRGRQGQADTQYF.

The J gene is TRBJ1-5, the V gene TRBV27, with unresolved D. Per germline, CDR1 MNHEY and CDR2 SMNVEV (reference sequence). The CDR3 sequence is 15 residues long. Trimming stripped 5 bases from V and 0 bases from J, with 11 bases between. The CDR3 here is CASSRSGISNQPQHF. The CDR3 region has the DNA TGTGCCAGCAGTCGGAGCGGAATTAGCAATCAGCCCCAGCATTTT.

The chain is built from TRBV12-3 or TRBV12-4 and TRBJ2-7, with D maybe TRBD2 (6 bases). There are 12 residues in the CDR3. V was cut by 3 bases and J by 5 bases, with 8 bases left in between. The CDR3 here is CASSFAGNEQYF. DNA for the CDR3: TGTGCCAGCAGTTTCGCGGGGAACGAGCAGTACTTC.